This entry lists 28 T cell receptor beta chains sequenced from one sample in a study of CD8+ T cells in alopecia areata. CD4, CD8alpha, NKG2D, NKG2ACE and other markers were used to sort pooled cutaneous lymph node cells. As the sequencing template, cDNA was produced by extracting RNA and reverse transcribing it. TCRdb's copy holds only in-frame clones and misses some; the assay was immunoSEQ multiplex PCR. The sample has about 270,000 clones, none seen only once. The specimen was CD4+ T cells sorted from a lymph node. The receptors were sampled from a C3H/HeJ mouse with alopecia areata. This mouse strain has H2-k as its MHC haplotype.

There are many counts of this clone. Gene and germline names: mouse. CDR3 DNA (partial): TGTGCCAGCAGTGGGACAGGGTCAAACACA. Translation: CASSGTGSNT. The entire CDR3 protein is CASSGTGSNTEVFF. The gene calls are TRBV13-1 and TRBJ1-1; TRBD1 aligns across 8 bases. The DNA ends 4 residues before the CDR3 does, and the rest of the CDR3 is filled in from the germline J gene. There are 14 residues in the CDR3. CDR1 is NSHNY, CDR2 SYGAGN, per germline. Trimming cost V 3 bases and J 0 bases; bases outside gene matches: 1.

This clone was picked up a small number of times. Gene names denote mouse genes. The read ends 4 residues shy of where the CDR3 ends; the end is completed using the germline J gene. Other nucleotide sequences in the sample specify the same CDR3. This chain links TRBV5 with TRBJ1-1; weak D call: TRBD1 (5 bases). Germline V lookup: CDR1 LGHNA, CDR2 YNLKQL (reference sequence). This CDR3 spans 11 amino acids. CDR3 bases read: TGTGCCAGCAGCCGGGGGGCA. This encodes CASSRGA. The CDR3 in its entirety is CASSRGAEVFF.

There are a few counts of this clone. The gene names given are mouse names. The read ends 4 residues before the CDR3 terminus; that terminus is restored from the germline J gene. The same CDR3 can be traced to other DNA sequences in this sample. This sequence joins TRBV13-2 and TRBJ2-5; tentative D call: TRBD1 (6 bases). V was trimmed by 5 bases and J by 0 bases, leaving 10 bases between them. Germline CDR1 NNHNN, CDR2 SYGAGS (reference sequence). This CDR3 is built from 14 residues. The CDR3 reads CASGYRVNQDTQYF. CDR3 DNA, as far as it was read: TGTGCCAGCGGGTACAGGGTTAACCAAGAC.

Notes on this clone: Mouse germline and gene names are used. The CDR3 end falls 4 residues outside the read, so it is completed with the germline J gene. The chain couples TRBV13-1 to TRBJ2-1, with D maybe TRBD1 (5 bases). The CDR3 totals 15 residues. Trimming took 0 bases from V and 3 from J, leaving 10 bases between them. Germline-derived CDR1 and CDR2 are NSHNY and SYGAGN. Here the CDR3 reads CASSDGGQIYAEQFF. The sequenced part of the CDR3 DNA is TGTGCCAGCAGTGATGGAGGACAAATCTATGCT.

This clone was seen only a few times. Any gene name here is a mouse gene name. The read stops 4 residues short of the end of the CDR3; the missing end is completed from the germline J gene. This sample includes further DNA sequences coding for the same CDR3. The chain joins TRBV5 to TRBJ2-5; D is unresolved. The CDR3 length is 12 residues. CDR1 LGHNA and CDR2 YNLKQL come from the germline V gene (reference sequence). CDR3 DNA, as far as it was read: TGTGCCAGCAGCCAGGAGGAGGAC. Encoded protein: CASSQEED. The entire CDR3 protein is CASSQEEDTQYF.

Regarding this clone: Here the gene names and germline are mouse. The read terminates 4 residues ahead of where the CDR3 ends, so the germline J gene completes it. The V gene is TRBV19, the J gene TRBJ2-4; tentatively, D is TRBD1 (6 bases). Germline CDR1 FNHDT, CDR2 SITEND (reference sequence). The CDR3 sequence is 13 residues long. This CDR3 reads CASSNRERNTLYF. The CDR3 bases that were read are TGTGCCAGCAGCAACAGGGAAAGGAAC.

Of note for this clone: Mouse gene names apply. The read falls 4 residues short of the CDR3 end, and the missing part is taken from the germline J gene. This chain links TRBV13-1 with TRBJ2-3; 7 bases fit TRBD1. The CDR3 loop spans 15 amino acids. After removal of 5 bases from V and 1 base from J, the junction contained 7 bases not matched to a gene. Germline CDR1 reads NSHNY; CDR2 reads SYGAGN. The CDR3 sequence is CASSPDREGAETLYF. CDR3 DNA (partial): TGTGCCAGCAGCCCTGACAGGGAAGGTGCAGAA.

This clone was detected a few times. Gene names follow the mouse nomenclature. The observed sequence ends 4 residues before the CDR3 terminus, with the missing tail filled in from the germline J gene. Distinct nucleotide sequences in the sample also encode this CDR3. This chain links TRBV1 with TRBJ2-3, with 8 positions matching TRBD2. V lost 1 base, J lost 2 bases, and 2 bases stayed unmatched. Germline V gives CDR1 NSQYPW, CDR2 LRSPGD (reference sequence). This CDR3 is built from 15 residues. CDR3 region: CTCSAVGGVAETLYF. CDR3 bases read: TGCACCTGCAGTGCAGTTGGGGGGGTTGCAGAA. Combining the CDR3 with reference TRBV1 and TRBJ2-3 gives the whole variable domain VTLLEQNPRWRLVPRGQAVNLRCILKNSQYPWMSWYQQDLQKQLQWLFTLRSPGDKEVKSLPGADYLATRVTDTELRLQVANMSQGRTLYCTCSAVGGVAETLYFGSGTRLTVL.

This clone was observed a few times. The gene symbols are mouse symbols. The CDR3 is cut off 4 residues early in the read; its end comes from the germline J gene. The V gene is TRBV13-1, the J gene TRBJ2-5; D is perhaps TRBD1 (6 bases). V lost 5 bases, J lost 3 bases, and 10 bases lay in between. This CDR3 has 13 residues. CDR1 and CDR2 (germline): NSHNY, SYGAGN. The part of the CDR3 DNA that was read is TGTGCCAGCAGCAGGGGAAGGCAAGAC. This codes for CASSRGRQD. The full CDR3 reads CASSRGRQDTQYF.

Only a few counts were recorded for this clone. Mouse gene names and germline throughout. Coverage ceases 4 residues before the CDR3 finishes, and the germline J gene fills in the end. The gene calls are TRBV13-1 and TRBJ2-7, with TRBD2 identical over 10 bases. This CDR3 spans 14 amino acids. In germline, CDR1 is NSHNY, CDR2 SYGAGN. V lost 5 bases, J lost 0 bases, and 2 bases stayed unmatched. This CDR3 reads CASSRLGGSYEQYF. Incomplete CDR3 DNA: TGTGCCAGCAGCAGACTGGGGGGCTCCTAT.

On this clone: Genes here carry mouse names. The read finishes 4 residues shy of the CDR3 end, and the germline J gene is used to complete it. The rearrangement links TRBV13-1 to TRBJ2-2; 10 bases are a match to TRBD1. With V trimmed by 3 bases and J by 6 bases, 8 bases remained unmatched. Germline V CDR1 and CDR2: NSHNY, SYGAGN. The CDR3 is made up of 16 amino acids. The part of the CDR3 DNA that was read is TGTGCCAGCAGTGGAGGTCGGACAGGGGGTGCCGGG. Protein product: CASSGGRTGGAG. The CDR3 in its entirety is CASSGGRTGGAGQLYF.

On this clone: Mouse germline and gene names are used. The sequenced fragment ends 4 residues before the CDR3 boundary, so the rest is inferred from the germline J gene. The V gene is TRBV13-3, the J gene TRBJ2-2; tentative D call: TRBD1 (6 bases). CDR1 NNHDY and CDR2 SYVADS come from the germline V gene. Trimming cost V 6 bases and J 2 bases, with 8 bases left between them. The CDR3 has 13 residues. The CDR3 sequence is CASKGHNTGQLYF. CDR3 DNA, as far as it was read: TGTGCCAGCAAGGGACACAACACCGGG.

Note on this clone: The genes and germline here are from mouse. The read falls 4 residues short of the CDR3 end, and the missing part is taken from the germline J gene. Other DNA sequences from this sample encode an identical CDR3 as well. This sequence joins TRBV14 and TRBJ2-2; a possible D gene is TRBD1 (7 bases). Germline V CDR1 and CDR2: SGHDT, FRDEAV. This CDR3 is built from 15 residues. The V end was cut by 4 bases, the J end by 0 bases, with 10 bases between. Here the CDR3 reads CASSVRGANTGQLYF. The covered CDR3 bases are TGTGCCAGCAGTGTCAGGGGGGCAAACACCGGG.

The sample holds a few counts of this clone. The genes and germline here are from mouse. The read terminates 4 residues ahead of where the CDR3 ends, so the germline J gene completes it. V gene TRBV4 combines with J gene TRBJ1-1; 7 nucleotides align to TRBD1. The junction had 4 bases not matched to a gene; V was cut back by 5 bases and J by 4 bases. CDR3 length equals 13 residues. CDR1 is LGHDT, CDR2 YNNKQL, per germline (reference sequence). The CDR3 is CASSRQGGTEVFF. CDR3 DNA (partial): TGTGCCAGCAGCCGACAGGGAGGCACA.

Concerning this clone itself: Mouse gene names apply. Sequencing ends 4 residues short of the CDR3 end; the germline J gene provides the rest. The sample holds other DNA sequences that translate to the same CDR3. The chain carries TRBV31 and TRBJ1-2, with D tentatively TRBD1 (6 bases). This CDR3 spans 15 amino acids. Germline V CDR1 and CDR2: GKSSPN, SITVG. V was shortened by 0 bases and J by 0 bases, with 11 bases between the two germline ends. The covered CDR3 bases are TGTGCCTGGAGTCTAAGAGGGGGTGCAAACTCC. The encoded protein is CAWSLRGGANS. The whole CDR3 sequence is CAWSLRGGANSDYTF.

With regard to this clone: Mouse gene names apply. The read terminates 4 residues ahead of where the CDR3 ends, so the germline J gene completes it. The rearrangement uses TRBV19 and TRBJ2-4; D is unclear. Germline-derived CDR1 and CDR2 are FNHDT and SITEND (reference sequence). The CDR3 runs 12 residues. The covered CDR3 bases are TGTGCCAGCAGTATAGCCAGAAAC. It encodes CASSIARN. From start to end, the CDR3 is CASSIARNTLYF.

This clone was observed a handful of times. Gene names refer to mouse genes. The observed sequence ends 4 residues before the CDR3 terminus, with the missing tail filled in from the germline J gene. Other DNA sequences in this sample translate to the same CDR3. The V gene is TRBV13-1, the J gene TRBJ1-2, with D possibly being TRBD1 (5 bases). The germline gives CDR1 NSHNY, CDR2 SYGAGN. This CDR3 is 13 amino acids long. The sequenced CDR3 bases are TGTGCCAGCAGTGAGCAGGGAAGGTCC. This codes for CASSEQGRS. The whole CDR3 protein reads CASSEQGRSDYTF.

This clone showed up just a few times. Mouse gene names and germline throughout. The read ends 4 residues before the CDR3 terminus; that terminus is restored from the germline J gene. The chain employs TRBV13-1 and TRBJ2-1, with 8 bases lining up with TRBD2. Germline V gene data show CDR1 as NSHNY and CDR2 as SYGAGN. The J segment lost 4 bases and the V segment lost 1 base, leaving 4 bases of the junction unmatched. There are 15 residues in the CDR3. The covered CDR3 bases are TGTGCCAGCAGTGATCTGGGGGGCACTTATGCT. Its protein product is CASSDLGGTYA. The CDR3 in its entirety is CASSDLGGTYAEQFF.

A remark on this clone: Each gene name is a mouse one. The read ends 4 residues early relative to the CDR3; the germline J gene fills the gap. This chain joins TRBV31 and TRBJ2-3; 8 nucleotides match TRBD2. This CDR3 contains 16 residues. The V gene end was trimmed by 3 bases and the J gene end by 0 bases; junction bases not matched to a gene: 8. Germline CDR1 is GKSSPN and CDR2 is SITVG. The DNA read from the CDR3 is TGTGCCTGGAGGCATAGGACTGGGACTAGTGCAGAA. Protein product: CAWRHRTGTSAE. The full CDR3 protein reads CAWRHRTGTSAETLYF.

Points on this clone: Gene names and germline refer to mouse. The read ends 4 residues shy of where the CDR3 ends; the end is completed using the germline J gene. This rearrangement joins TRBV13-3 to TRBJ2-4, with TRBD1 identical over 9 bases. Germline V gives CDR1 NNHDY, CDR2 SYVADS. This CDR3 spans 14 amino acids. The CDR3 bases that were read are TGTGCCAGCAGTGAAGGGACAGGGACGAAC. The encoded protein is CASSEGTGTN. The full CDR3 is CASSEGTGTNTLYF.

As for this clone: The listed genes are named as in mouse. Read sequence stops 4 residues before the CDR3 end, and the germline J gene provides the missing end. The chain employs TRBV13-1 and TRBJ1-2, with a weak D call TRBD1 (5 bases). Germline CDR1 reads NSHNY; CDR2 reads SYGAGN. The V gene lost 2 bases and the J gene lost 3 bases, with 11 bases spanning the gap. CDR3 size: 14 residues. CDR3 in amino acids: CASSEAGRHSDYTF. Incomplete CDR3 DNA: TGTGCCAGCAGTGAGGCAGGGCGCCACTCC.

Turning to this clone: These gene names are mouse names. Coverage ceases 4 residues before the CDR3 finishes, and the germline J gene fills in the end. The chain combines TRBV13-1 with TRBJ2-1, with 10 bases identical to TRBD2. The CDR3 length is 17 residues. Looked up from germline, CDR1 is NSHNY and CDR2 is SYGAGN. V lost 3 bases to trimming and J lost 1 base; unmatched junction nucleotides: 7. The part of the CDR3 DNA that was read is TGTGCCAGCAGTGGCCTGGGACTGGGGATCAACTATGCT. It translates to CASSGLGLGINYA. The full CDR3 protein reads CASSGLGLGINYAEQFF.

For this clone: The gene names given are mouse names. The missing CDR3 end, 4 residues past where the read stops, is filled in from the germline J gene. V and J are TRBV19 and TRBJ2-3; D call uncertain. CDR1 is FNHDT and CDR2 is SITEND in the germline V gene (reference sequence). This CDR3 is built from 15 residues. Trimming took off 5 bases at V and 0 bases at J, with 13 bases between the two ends. The CDR3 bases that were read are TGTGCCAGCAGACGCGACAAGATTAGTGCAGAA. It codes for CASRRDKISAE. The whole CDR3 reads CASRRDKISAETLYF.

There are a few counts of this clone. Gene names and germline match the mouse. The CDR3 end lies 4 residues beyond the end of the read and is filled in from the germline J gene. The rearrangement joins TRBV31 to TRBJ1-2; 7 bases match TRBD1. V shed 1 base, J shed 2 bases, and the junction held 4 bases outside the gene matches. There are 14 residues in the CDR3. The germline CDR1 and CDR2 sequences are GKSSPN and SITVG. CDR3 DNA (partial): TGTGCCTGGAGTCAGGGGGCGCCTAACTCC. As protein: CAWSQGAPNS. The entire CDR3 sequence reads CAWSQGAPNSDYTF.

As concerns this clone: The gene names here belong to mouse. CDR3 in amino acids: CASSHRLGGQNTLYF. The DNA read from the CDR3 is TGTGCCAGCAGCCATCGACTGGGGGGTCAAAAC. J is TRBJ2-4 and V is TRBV5; 9 nucleotides agree with TRBD2. The observed sequence ends 4 residues before the CDR3 terminus, with the missing tail filled in from the germline J gene. V was clipped by 3 bases and J by 1 base; unmatched bases: 2. The CDR3 is 15 amino acids. Germline V lookup: CDR1 LGHNA, CDR2 YNLKQL (reference sequence).

Note on this clone: Genes and germline are mouse. The read finishes 4 residues shy of the CDR3 end, and the germline J gene is used to complete it. The rearrangement uses TRBV1 and TRBJ2-3, with D hard to call. The CDR3 length is 13 residues. Trimming cost V 3 bases and J 4 bases, with 8 bases left between them. The V gene's germline CDR1 is NSQYPW and CDR2 LRSPGD (reference sequence). The chain's CDR3 is CTCSAPDSETLYF. The DNA read from the CDR3 is TGCACCTGCAGTGCCCCCGACTCAGAA.

Notes on this clone: The listed genes are named as in mouse. Read sequence stops 4 residues before the CDR3 end, and the germline J gene provides the missing end. The sample contains more than one DNA sequence encoding this CDR3. The chain recombines TRBV13-2 with TRBJ2-3, with 8 bases identical to TRBD2. Losses at the gene ends were 3 bases for V and 3 bases for J; bases not matched to a gene: 0. The germline CDR1 and CDR2 sequences are NNHNN and SYGAGS (reference sequence). This CDR3 region has 13 residues. Incomplete CDR3 DNA: TGTGCCAGCGGTGCTGGGGGGGCAGAA. Amino acid sequence: CASGAGGAE. The complete CDR3 sequence is CASGAGGAETLYF.

On this clone itself: Any gene name here is a mouse gene name. With the read ending 4 residues before the CDR3 end, the germline J gene is used to fill in that end. The chain couples TRBV19 to TRBJ2-4, with 7 bases identical to TRBD1. This CDR3 is built from 14 residues. J gave up 3 bases and V 2 bases, and 3 bases lay outside the gene matches. Germline V CDR1 and CDR2: FNHDT, SITEND (reference sequence). CDR3 DNA, as far as it was read: TGTGCCAGCAGTATGGACAGGCCCCAAAAC. Protein sequence: CASSMDRPQN. The entire CDR3 is CASSMDRPQNTLYF.